The T cell receptor (beta chain) described here comes from a study of glioma-infiltrating T cells. Using RNA template, CDR3s of TCR alpha and beta were amplified with iRepertoire arm-PCR. Each CDR3 protein gets one entry after TCRdb re-called the multiplex PCR reads with MiXCR. The sample has about 110,000 distinct CDR3 sequences, less than 30% seen once. The CDR3 covers 14 residues. CDR1 and CDR2 from the germline V gene are SEHNR and FQNEAQ (reference sequence). Trimming removed 2 bases at V and 4 bases at J, with 11 bases between. This clonotype was counted at least ten times. Antigen specificity is unknown. Findings of the study overall: Non-neoplastic patients had below-expected tissue-blood divergence, while all gliomas exceeded expectation.

The receptor comes from a human donor with low-grade glioma or glioblastoma, undergoing nonglioma brain surgery, or in good health (not recorded which). Sample: glioma tissue, nonneoplastic brain tissue, or PBMCs (not recorded which). J is TRBJ1-1 and V is TRBV7-9, with a possible D match to TRBD1 (6 bases). The CDR3 region is CASSLLGGRTEAFF. The CDR3 DNA reads as TGTGCCAGCAGCTTACTTGGGGGCCGCACTGAAGCTTTCTTT.